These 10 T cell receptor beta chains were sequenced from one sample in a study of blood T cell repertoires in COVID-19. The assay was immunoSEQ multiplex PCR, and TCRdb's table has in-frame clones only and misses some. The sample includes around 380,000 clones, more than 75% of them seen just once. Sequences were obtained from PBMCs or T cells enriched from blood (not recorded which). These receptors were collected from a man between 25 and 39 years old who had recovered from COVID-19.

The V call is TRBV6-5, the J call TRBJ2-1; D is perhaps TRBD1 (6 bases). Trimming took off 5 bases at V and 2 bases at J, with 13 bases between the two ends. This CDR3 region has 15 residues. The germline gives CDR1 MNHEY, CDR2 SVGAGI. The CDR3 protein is CASSPRRDTYNEQFF. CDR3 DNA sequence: TGTGCCAGCAGTCCCCGAAGGGACACCTACAATGAGCAGTTCTTC.

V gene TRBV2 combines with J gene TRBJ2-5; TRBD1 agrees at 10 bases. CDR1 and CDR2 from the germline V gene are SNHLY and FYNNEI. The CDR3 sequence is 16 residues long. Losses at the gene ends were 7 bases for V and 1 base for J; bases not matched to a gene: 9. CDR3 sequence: CASMGVGQGIQETQYF. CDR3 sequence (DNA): TGTGCCAGCATGGGGGTGGGACAGGGGATCCAAGAGACCCAGTACTTC.

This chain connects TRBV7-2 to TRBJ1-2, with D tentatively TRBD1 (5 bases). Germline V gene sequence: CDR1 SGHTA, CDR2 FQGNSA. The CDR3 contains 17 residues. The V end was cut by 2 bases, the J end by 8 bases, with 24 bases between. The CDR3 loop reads CASSLQGSAPYLYGYTF. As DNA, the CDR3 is TGTGCCAGCAGCTTACAGGGAAGTGCCCCCTATCTATACGGCTACACCTTC.

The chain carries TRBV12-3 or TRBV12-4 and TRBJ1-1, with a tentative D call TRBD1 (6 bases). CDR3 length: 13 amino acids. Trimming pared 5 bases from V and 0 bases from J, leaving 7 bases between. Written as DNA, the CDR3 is TGTGCCAGCAGTGGACAGATGAACACTGAAGCTTTCTTT. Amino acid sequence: CASSGQMNTEAFF.

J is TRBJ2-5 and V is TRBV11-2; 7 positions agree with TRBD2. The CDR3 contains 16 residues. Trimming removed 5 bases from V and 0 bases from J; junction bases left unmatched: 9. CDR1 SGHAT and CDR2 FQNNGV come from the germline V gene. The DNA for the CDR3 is TGTGCCAGCAGCCCCGGGGAAGGGACTAACCAAGAGACCCAGTACTTC. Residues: CASSPGEGTNQETQYF.

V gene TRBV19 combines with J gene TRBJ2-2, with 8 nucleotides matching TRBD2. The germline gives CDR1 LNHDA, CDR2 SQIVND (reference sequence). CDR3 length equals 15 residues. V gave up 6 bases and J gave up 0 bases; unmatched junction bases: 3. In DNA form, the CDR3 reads TGTGCCAGTAGCTCCGGGGGGGCGAACACCGGGGAGCTGTTTTTT. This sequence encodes CASSSGGANTGELFF.

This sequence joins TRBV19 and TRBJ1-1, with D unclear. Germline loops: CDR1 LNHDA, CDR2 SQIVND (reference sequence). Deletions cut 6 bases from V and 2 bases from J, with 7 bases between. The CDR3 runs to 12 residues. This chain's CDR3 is CASSFPNTEAFF. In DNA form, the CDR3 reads TGTGCCAGTAGCTTCCCTAACACTGAAGCTTTCTTT.

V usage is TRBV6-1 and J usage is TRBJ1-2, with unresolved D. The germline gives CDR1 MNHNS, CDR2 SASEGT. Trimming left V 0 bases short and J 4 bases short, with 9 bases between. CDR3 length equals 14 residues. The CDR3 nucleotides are TGTGCCAGCAGTGAAGCGCGAGGGCCCTATGGCTACACCTTC. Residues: CASSEARGPYGYTF.

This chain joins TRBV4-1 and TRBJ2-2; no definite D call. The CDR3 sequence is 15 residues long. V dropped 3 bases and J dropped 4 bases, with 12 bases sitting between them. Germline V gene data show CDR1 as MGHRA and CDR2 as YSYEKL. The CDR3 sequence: CASSQDYPGTGELFF. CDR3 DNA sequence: TGCGCCAGCAGCCAGGATTACCCGGGCACCGGGGAGCTGTTTTTT.

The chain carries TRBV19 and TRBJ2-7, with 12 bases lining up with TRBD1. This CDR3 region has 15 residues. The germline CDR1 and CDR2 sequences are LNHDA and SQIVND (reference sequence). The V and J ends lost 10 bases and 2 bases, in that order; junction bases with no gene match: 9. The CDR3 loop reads CATGRGQGAPYEQYF. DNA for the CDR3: TGTGCCACCGGCCGGGGACAGGGGGCCCCCTACGAGCAGTACTTC.